This T cell receptor (beta chain) was sequenced for a study of T cell changes during pregnancy in multiple sclerosis. Clones were sequenced by immunoSEQ multiplex PCR, and TCRdb holds only the in-frame ones, with some missing. The table includes tens of thousands of clones, about 92% detected once. The CDR3 is 17 amino acids. The germline V gene has CDR1 LGHNT and CDR2 FRNRAP. J lost 4 bases, V lost 1 base, and 6 bases had no gene match. The sequencing used peripheral blood, collected in the first trimester of pregnancy. The V call is TRBV12-5, the J call TRBJ2-3; TRBD2 matches 12 bases. The receptor was derived from a female donor with multiple sclerosis, enrolled in a pregnancy study. The CDR3 bases are TGTGCTAGTGGTTTGGGCTTGACTAGCGGGAGTGCAGATACGCAGTATTTT. It yields the protein CASGLGLTSGSADTQYF. The full variable domain, completed using reference TRBV12-5 and TRBJ2-3, is DARVTQTPRHKVTEMGQEVTMRCQPILGHNTVFWYRQTMMQGLELLAYFRNRAPLDDSGMPKDRFSAEMPDATLATLKIQPSEPRDSAVYFCASGLGLTSGSADTQYFGPGTRLTVL.